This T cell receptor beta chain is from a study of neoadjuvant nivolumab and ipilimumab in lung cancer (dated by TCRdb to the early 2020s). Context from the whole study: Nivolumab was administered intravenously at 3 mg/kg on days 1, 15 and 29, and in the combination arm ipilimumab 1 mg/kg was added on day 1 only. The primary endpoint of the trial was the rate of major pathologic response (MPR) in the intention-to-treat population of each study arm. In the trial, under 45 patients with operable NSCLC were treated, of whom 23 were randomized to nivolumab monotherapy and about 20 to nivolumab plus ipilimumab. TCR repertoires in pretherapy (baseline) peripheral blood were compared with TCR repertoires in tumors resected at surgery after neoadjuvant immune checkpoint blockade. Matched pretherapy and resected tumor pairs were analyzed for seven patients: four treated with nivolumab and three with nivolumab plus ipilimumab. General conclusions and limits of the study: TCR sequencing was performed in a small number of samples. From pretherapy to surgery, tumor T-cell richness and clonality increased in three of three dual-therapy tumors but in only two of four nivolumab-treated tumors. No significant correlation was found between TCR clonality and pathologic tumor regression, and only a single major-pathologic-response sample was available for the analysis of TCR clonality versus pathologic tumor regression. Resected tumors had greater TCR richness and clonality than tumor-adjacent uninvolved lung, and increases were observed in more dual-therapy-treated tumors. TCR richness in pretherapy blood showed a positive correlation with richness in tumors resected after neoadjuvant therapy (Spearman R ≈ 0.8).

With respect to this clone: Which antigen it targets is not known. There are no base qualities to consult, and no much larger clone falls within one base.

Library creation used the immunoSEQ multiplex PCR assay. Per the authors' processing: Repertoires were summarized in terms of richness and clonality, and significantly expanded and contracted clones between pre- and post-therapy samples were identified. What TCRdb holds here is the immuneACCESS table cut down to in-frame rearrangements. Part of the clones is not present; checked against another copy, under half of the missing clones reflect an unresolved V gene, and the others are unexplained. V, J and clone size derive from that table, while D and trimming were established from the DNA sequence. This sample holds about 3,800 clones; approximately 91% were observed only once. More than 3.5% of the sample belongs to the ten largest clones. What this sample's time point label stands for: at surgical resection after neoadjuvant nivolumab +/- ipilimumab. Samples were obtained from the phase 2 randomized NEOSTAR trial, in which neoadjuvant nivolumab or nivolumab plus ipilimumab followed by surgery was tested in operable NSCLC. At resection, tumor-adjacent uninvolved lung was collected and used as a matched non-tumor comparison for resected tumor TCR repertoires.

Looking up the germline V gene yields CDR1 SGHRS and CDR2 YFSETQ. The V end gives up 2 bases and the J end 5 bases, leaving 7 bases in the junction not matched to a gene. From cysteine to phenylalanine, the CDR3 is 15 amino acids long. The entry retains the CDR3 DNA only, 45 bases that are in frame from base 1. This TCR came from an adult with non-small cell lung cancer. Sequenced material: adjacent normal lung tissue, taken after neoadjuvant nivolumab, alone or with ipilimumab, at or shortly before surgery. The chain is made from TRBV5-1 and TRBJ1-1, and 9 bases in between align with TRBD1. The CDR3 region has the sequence CASSLVQGAGTEAFF. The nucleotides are TGCGCCAGCAGCTTAGTACAGGGGGCAGGGACTGAAGCTTTCTTT.